The 3 T cell receptor beta chains in this list originate from one sample, sequenced in a study of shared clonotypes between healthy human individuals. The data were produced by immunoSEQ multiplex PCR, yet TCRdb's version contains in-frame clones alone and is incomplete. The table has 2,500,000 or so clones, 90% to 95% seen once; the top ten hold 0.36%. The sample comprised naive CD4+ T cells from PBMCs. Subset meaning: CD45RA+ positively selected. The receptors here all came from a man aged 18 to 35 in good health. Some clones in this sample may be carry-over from other donors' samples.

The chain couples TRBV9 to TRBJ2-2; TRBD2 matches 12 bases. J lost 8 bases, V lost 3 bases, and 14 bases had no gene match. CDR1 is SGDLS and CDR2 is YYNGEE in the germline V gene. The CDR3 is made up of 18 amino acids. The CDR3 is CASSARLAGVGMTGELFF. CDR3 in DNA: TGTGCCAGCAGCGCCCGACTAGCGGGAGTCGGTATGACTGGGGAGCTGTTTTTT.

The J gene is TRBJ2-3, the V gene TRBV28, with TRBD2 matching 7 bases. Looked up from germline, CDR1 is MDHEN and CDR2 is SYDVKM. The length of the CDR3 is 16 residues. After removal of 1 base from V and 5 bases from J, the junction contained 9 bases not matched to a gene. DNA for the CDR3: TGTGCCAGCAGTTTATTTGGCGGGAGAGCCCGAGATACGCAGTATTTT. This codes for CASSLFGGRARDTQYF.

The V gene is TRBV28, the J gene TRBJ1-6; no clear D. The CDR3 is 14 amino acids. Germline V gene sequence: CDR1 MDHEN, CDR2 SYDVKM. V gave up 5 bases and J gave up 9 bases, with 14 bases separating them. For the CDR3, the DNA is TGTGCCAGCAGTCCGACACCTCCGGGTTCACCCCTCCACTTT. Its protein product is CASSPTPPGSPLHF.